In its sample, the clone carrying this TCR beta chain was seen a few times. The CDR3 is made up of 15 amino acids. V lost 2 bases, J lost 2 bases, and 4 bases stayed unmatched. The germline V gene encodes CDR1 KGHSH and CDR2 LQKENI. The entry originates in a study of OX40 agonist ivuxolimab in advanced cancers. The assay was immunoSEQ multiplex PCR, and TCRdb's table has in-frame clones only and misses some. The sample records some 57,000 clones, 84% being singletons. The rearrangement links TRBV18 to TRBJ2-7; 9 nucleotides line up with TRBD1. Sequencing used CD4+ or CD8+ T cells sorted from blood, obtained in a trial of the OX40 agonist ivuxolimab. The sequence came from an adult with an advanced solid tumor such as melanoma, head and neck, liver or kidney cancer. DNA of the CDR3: TGTGCCAGCTCACCAGGCGGGACAGGGACCTACGAGCAGTACTTC. Its translation: CASSPGGTGTYEQYF. Looking up the rest from reference TRBV18 and TRBJ2-7 gives the full variable domain: NAGVMQNPRHLVRRRGQEARLRCSPMKGHSHVYWYRQLPEEGLKFMVYLQKENIIDESGMPKERFSAEFPKEGPSILRIQQVVRGDSAAYFCASSPGGTGTYEQYFGPGTRLTVT.